These 9 T cell receptor beta chains came from one sample sequenced in a study of blood T cells in healthy people across ages (dated by TCRdb to about 2015). Receptor libraries were prepared by 5' RACE. Sequencing relied on an Illumina HiSeq 2500. A second PCR of roughly 6 to 12 cycles was performed with a sample-barcoded 5' primer and a J-beta primer mix. The public sequencing data were trimmed at Q25 with fastp and processed into clonotypes with MiXCR by TCRdb, which kept only in-frame beta chains. Merged by CDR3 protein, the rows form single entries marked with the most common genes and DNA. A total of nearly 800,000 distinct CDR3 sequences appear in this sample, more than 50% of them only once. The ten largest clones take up around 25% of the sample. Sequencing used blood. Receptor source: a man aged 40-49 years in good health.

This clonotype occurred a few times. The rearrangement links TRBV12-3 or TRBV12-4 to TRBJ2-7; 8 nucleotides align to TRBD1. After removal of 3 bases from V and 3 bases from J, the junction contained 4 bases not matched to a gene. The CDR3 consists of 14 residues. The CDR3 region is CASSFRDRYYEQYF. Here the CDR3 DNA reads TGTGCCAGCAGTTTCCGGGACAGGTACTACGAGCAGTACTTC.

The chain is built from TRBV5-1 and TRBJ1-2; D not certain. Germline loops: CDR1 SGHRS, CDR2 YFSETQ. The V end was cut by 1 base, the J end by 4 bases, with 14 bases between. This CDR3 region has 15 residues. The CDR3 is CASSLNDNRAYGYTF. The CDR3 coding sequence is TGCGCCAGCAGCTTGAACGATAACCGGGCCTATGGCTACACCTTC.

This clonotype was seen a few times. The chain is built from TRBV18 and TRBJ2-1; unclear D gene. V lost 6 bases and J lost 4, with 7 bases in between. The CDR3 runs 12 residues. Germline assignment: CDR1 KGHSH and CDR2 LQKENI. The CDR3 DNA reads as TGTGCCAGCTCGGGTTATTACAATGAGCAGTTCTTC. Protein: CASSGYYNEQFF.

This clonotype has more than one count but fewer than ten. The chain employs TRBV29-1 and TRBJ2-7; TRBD1 matches at 7 bases. The V gene's germline CDR1 is SQVTM and CDR2 ANQGSEA. The junction had 8 bases not matched to a gene; V was cut back by 6 bases and J by 6 bases. The CDR3 covers 12 residues. This chain's CDR3 is CSVAETGREQYF. CDR3 nucleotides: TGCAGCGTGGCAGAGACAGGGCGCGAGCAGTACTTC.

The rearrangement joins TRBV3-1 to TRBJ2-7, with 9 positions matching TRBD1. The trim removed 8 bases at V and 5 bases at J, leaving 7 bases unmatched. Germline loops: CDR1 LGHDT, CDR2 YNNKEL (reference sequence). The CDR3 contains 13 residues. Here the CDR3 DNA reads TGTGCCAGCTCTACGGGACAGGGAAACGAGCAGTACTTC. Its translation is CASSTGQGNEQYF.

This chain uses TRBV29-1 with TRBJ2-7, with D hard to call. Germline-derived CDR1 and CDR2 are SQVTM and ANQGSEA. The V and J ends lost 6 bases and 0 bases respectively, with 9 bases between them. CDR3 length: 12 residues. The CDR3 nucleotides are TGCAGCGTAGTAACAGCCTCCTACGAGCAGTACTTC. As protein: CSVVTASYEQYF.

The rearrangement joins TRBV14 to TRBJ2-4; no clear D. The end of the DNA aligns better with TRBJ2-7, so the J call may be wrong. This CDR3 has 12 residues. Germline CDR1 is SGHDN and CDR2 is FVKESK. Written as DNA, the CDR3 is TGTGCCAGCAGCCAGACGGCCTACGAGCAGTACTTC. This sequence encodes CASSQTAYEQYF.

This clonotype was observed a handful of times. The chain employs TRBV6-2 or TRBV6-3 and TRBJ2-3; D remains unclear. The V and J ends lost 0 bases and 5 bases respectively, with 9 bases between them. Looked up from germline, CDR1 is MNHEY and CDR2 is SVGEGT. The CDR3 is 14 amino acids. The CDR3 loop reads CASSYSRVEDTQYF. The CDR3 DNA sequence: TGTGCCAGCAGTTACTCGAGAGTGGAAGATACGCAGTATTTT.

With regard to this clonotype: A read error may account for a junction end that differs from germline. The chain uses TRBV14 and TRBJ2-5; D is undetermined. The germline gives CDR1 SGHDN, CDR2 FVKESK. This CDR3 contains 17 residues. The CDR3 is CASGQDQARAAQETQYF. In DNA, the CDR3 is TGTGCCAGCGGCCAAGATCAGGCCCGGGCGGCTCAAGAGACCCAGTACTTC.